The rows below give T cell receptor beta chains drawn from one sample of a study of identical twins. TCRdb ran MiXCR on the 5' RACE reads and lists one entry per CDR3 protein. The sample yields under 800,000 distinct CDR3 sequences, 21% seen once. The sample was also reused in another study, on T cells expressing NK-cell markers.

Sequencing input: PBMCs. The receptors here all came from a woman aged 18-29 years in good health. Each CDR3 is given with its conserved first and last residue.

V gene: TRBV7-8
CDR3 protein: CASSGAASETQYF

V gene: TRBV20-1
CDR3 protein: CSARDHGPSGPQHF

V gene: TRBV20-1
CDR3 protein: CSARDLSVSGELFF

V gene: TRBV10-3
CDR3 protein: CAISPTGSSYEQYF

V gene: TRBV5-1
CDR3 protein: CASSLVTLHTQYF

V gene: TRBV6-5
CDR3 protein: CASSLTGVGANVLTF

V gene: TRBV29-1
CDR3 protein: CSVRQDTGELFF

V gene: TRBV6-1
CDR3 protein: CATRGSGANVLTF

V gene: TRBV27
CDR3 protein: CASSLDFYNEQFF

V gene: TRBV27
CDR3 protein: CASSLGGADQPQHF

V gene: TRBV5-1
CDR3 protein: CASRKGTSGNYGYTF

V gene: TRBV7-2
CDR3 protein: CASSSTSGGRGEQFF

V gene: TRBV15
CDR3 protein: CATSRDHRFSGHEQYF

V gene: TRBV10-3
CDR3 protein: CAISDQVVGGYTF

V gene: TRBV6-1
CDR3 protein: CASRPRQIAYEQYF

V gene: TRBV27
CDR3 protein: CASSYGTGDLPGELFF

V gene: TRBV20-1
CDR3 protein: CSAQGQAMTSGRGELFF

V gene: TRBV20-1
CDR3 protein: CSGLIGGQNIQYF

V gene: TRBV12-5
CDR3 protein: CASGLVQIGWKGYYEQYF

V gene: TRBV14
CDR3 protein: CASSRRDYNTDTQYF